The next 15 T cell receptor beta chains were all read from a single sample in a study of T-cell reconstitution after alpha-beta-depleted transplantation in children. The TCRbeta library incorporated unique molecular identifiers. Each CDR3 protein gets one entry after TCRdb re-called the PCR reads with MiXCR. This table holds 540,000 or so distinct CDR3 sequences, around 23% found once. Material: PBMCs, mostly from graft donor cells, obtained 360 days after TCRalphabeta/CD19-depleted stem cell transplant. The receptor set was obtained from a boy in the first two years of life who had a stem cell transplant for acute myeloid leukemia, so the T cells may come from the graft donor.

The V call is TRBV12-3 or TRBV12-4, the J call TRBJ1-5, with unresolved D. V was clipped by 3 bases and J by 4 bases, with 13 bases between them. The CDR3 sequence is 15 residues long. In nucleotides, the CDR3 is TGTGCCAGCAGTTTCGGAGGGAACGCGAATCAGCCCCAGCATTTT. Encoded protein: CASSFGGNANQPQHF.

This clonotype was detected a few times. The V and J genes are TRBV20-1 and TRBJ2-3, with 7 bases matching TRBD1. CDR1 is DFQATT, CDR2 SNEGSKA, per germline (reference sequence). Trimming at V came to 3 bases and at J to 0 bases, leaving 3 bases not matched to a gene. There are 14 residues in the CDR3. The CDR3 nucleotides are TGCAGTGCTAGTACAGGGGAAAGCACAGATACGCAGTATTTT. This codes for CSASTGESTDTQYF.

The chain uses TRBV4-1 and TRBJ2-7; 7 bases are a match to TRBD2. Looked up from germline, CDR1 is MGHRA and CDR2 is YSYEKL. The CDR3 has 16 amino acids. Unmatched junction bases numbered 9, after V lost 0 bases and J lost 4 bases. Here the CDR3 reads CASSQEAGISVYEQYV. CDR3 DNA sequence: TGCGCCAGCAGCCAAGAAGCGGGGATCTCAGTTTACGAGCAGTACGTC.

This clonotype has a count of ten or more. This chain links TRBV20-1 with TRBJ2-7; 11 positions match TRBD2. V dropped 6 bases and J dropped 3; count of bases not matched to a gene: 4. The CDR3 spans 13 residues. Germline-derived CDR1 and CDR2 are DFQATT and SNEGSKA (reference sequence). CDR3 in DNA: TGCAGTGCCACTGGGACTAGCGGCTACGAGCAGTACGTC. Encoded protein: CSATGTSGYEQYV.

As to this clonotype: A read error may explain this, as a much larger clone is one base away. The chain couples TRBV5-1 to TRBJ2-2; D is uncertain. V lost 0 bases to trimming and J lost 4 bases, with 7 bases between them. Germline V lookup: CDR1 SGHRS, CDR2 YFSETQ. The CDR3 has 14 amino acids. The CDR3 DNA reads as TGCGCCAGCAGCTTGGCCAGCGTCACCGGGGAGCTGTTTTTT. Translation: CASSLASVTGELFF.

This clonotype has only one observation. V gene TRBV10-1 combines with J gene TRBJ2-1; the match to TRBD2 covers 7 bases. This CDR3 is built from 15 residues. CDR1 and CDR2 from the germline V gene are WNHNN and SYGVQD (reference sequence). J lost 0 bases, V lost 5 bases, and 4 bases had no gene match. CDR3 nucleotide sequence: TGCGCCAGCAGTATTGGCGGGAGCTCCTACAATGAGCAGTTCTTC. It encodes CASSIGGSSYNEQFF.

CDR3 region: CATSAAGSRETQYF. CDR3 DNA: TGTGCCACCAGTGCGGCAGGATCACGGGAGACCCAGTACTTC. The chain links TRBV24-1 to TRBJ2-5; D gene unclear. Trimming stripped 5 bases from V and 5 bases from J, with 14 bases between. Germline V gives CDR1 KGHDR, CDR2 SFDVKD. This CDR3 has 14 residues.

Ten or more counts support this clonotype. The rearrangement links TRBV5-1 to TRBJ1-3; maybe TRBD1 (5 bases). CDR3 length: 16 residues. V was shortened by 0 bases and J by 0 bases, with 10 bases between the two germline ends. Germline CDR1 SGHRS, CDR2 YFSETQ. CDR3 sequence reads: CASSLGGSPSGNTIYF. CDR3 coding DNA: TGCGCCAGCAGCTTGGGGGGGTCCCCCTCTGGAAACACCATATATTTT.

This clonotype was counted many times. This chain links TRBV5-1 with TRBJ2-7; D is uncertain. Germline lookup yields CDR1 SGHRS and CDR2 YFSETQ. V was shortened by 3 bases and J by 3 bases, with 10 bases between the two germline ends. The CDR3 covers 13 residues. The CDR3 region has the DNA TGCGCCAGCAGCTCCTACAATCTCTACGAGCAGTACTTC. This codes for CASSSYNLYEQYF.

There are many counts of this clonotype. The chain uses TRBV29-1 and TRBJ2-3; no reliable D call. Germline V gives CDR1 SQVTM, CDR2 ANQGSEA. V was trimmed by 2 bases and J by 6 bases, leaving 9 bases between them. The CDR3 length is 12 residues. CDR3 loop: CSVEKNGDTQYF. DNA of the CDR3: TGCAGCGTTGAAAAGAACGGTGATACGCAGTATTTT.

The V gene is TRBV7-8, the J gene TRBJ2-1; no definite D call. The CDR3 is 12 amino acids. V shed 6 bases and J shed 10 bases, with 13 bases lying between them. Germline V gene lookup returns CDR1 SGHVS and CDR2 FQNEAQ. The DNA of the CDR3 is TGTGCCAGCAGTTCCGCTATCGGAGAGCAGTTCTTC. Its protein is CASSSAIGEQFF. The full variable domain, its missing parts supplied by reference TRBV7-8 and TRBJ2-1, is GAGVSQSPRYKVAKRGQDVALRCDPISGHVSLFWYQQALGQGPEFLTYFQNEAQLDKSGLPSDRFFAERPEGSVSTLKIQRTQQEDSAVYLCASSSAIGEQFFGPGTRLTVL.

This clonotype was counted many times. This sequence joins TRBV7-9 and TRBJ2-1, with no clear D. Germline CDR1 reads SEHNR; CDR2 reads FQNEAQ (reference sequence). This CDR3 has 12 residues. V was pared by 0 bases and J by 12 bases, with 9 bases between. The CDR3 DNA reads TGTGCCAGCAGCTTAGCGGATGTGGTGCAGTTCTTC. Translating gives CASSLADVVQFF.

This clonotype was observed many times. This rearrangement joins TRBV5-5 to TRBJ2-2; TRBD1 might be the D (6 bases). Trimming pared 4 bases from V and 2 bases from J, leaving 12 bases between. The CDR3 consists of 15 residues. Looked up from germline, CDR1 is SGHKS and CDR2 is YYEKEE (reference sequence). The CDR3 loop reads CASSGMGTNTGELFF. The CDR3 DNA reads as TGTGCCAGCAGCGGGATGGGGACAAACACCGGGGAGCTGTTTTTT.

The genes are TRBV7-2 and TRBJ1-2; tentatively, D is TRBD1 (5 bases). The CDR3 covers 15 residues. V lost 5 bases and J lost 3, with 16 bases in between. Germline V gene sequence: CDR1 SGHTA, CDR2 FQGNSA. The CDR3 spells CASSPEGLEDYGYTF. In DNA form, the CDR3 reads TGTGCCAGCAGCCCGGAGGGACTGGAGGACTATGGCTACACCTTC.

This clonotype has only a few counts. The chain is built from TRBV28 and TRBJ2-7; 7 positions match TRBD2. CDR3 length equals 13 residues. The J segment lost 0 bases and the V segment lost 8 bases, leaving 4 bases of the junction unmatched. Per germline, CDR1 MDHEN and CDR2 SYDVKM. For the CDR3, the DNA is TGTGCCAGCCAGGCGGGGGACTCCTACGAGCAGTACTTC. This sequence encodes CASQAGDSYEQYF.